These T cell receptor beta chains were read from a single sample in a study of Ad26.COV2.S vaccination and SARS-CoV-2 variants. Clones were read by immunoSEQ multiplex PCR, and TCRdb kept only the in-frame ones, dropping some. The sample holds more than 250,000 clones, around 87% seen once. The input for sequencing was peripheral blood, taken in a trial of Ad26.COV2.S vaccine versus placebo. All receptors come from a person between 18 and 59 years old who received the Ad26.COV2.S COVID-19 vaccine or a placebo. The CDR3 runs from the conserved cysteine through the conserved F or W. Fields, in order: J gene, V gene, CDR3 protein.

>TRBJ1-2|TRBV11-2
CASAPWLHQNYGYTF
>TRBJ1-1|TRBV3-1/TRBV3-2
CASSQDGWGDTEAFF
>TRBJ1-2|TRBV5-5
CASSLYQGQGYGYTF
>TRBJ1-1|TRBV3-1/TRBV3-2
CASSQLAERAFF
>TRBJ2-7|TRBV6-6
CATGQLAGVDEQYF
>TRBJ2-7|TRBV2
CASSDRPRRSEQYF
>TRBJ1-1|TRBV6-5
CASRDNANTEAFF
>TRBJ2-1|TRBV29-1
CSVETGLALSNEQFF
>TRBJ1-6|TRBV6-2/TRBV6-3
CASSYSWAENNSPLHF
>TRBJ1-1|TRBV30
CAFNRDRVWAEAFF
>TRBJ2-5|TRBV12-5
CASGLRGSETQYF
>TRBJ1-1|TRBV27
CASSTRTVMNTEAFF
>TRBJ2-5|TRBV28
CASSSPGGETQYF
>TRBJ1-4|TRBV24-1
CATSDPFEGSCEKLFF
>TRBJ2-3|TRBV9
CASSALAFSTDTQYF
>TRBJ1-2|TRBV19
CATHSGLTPKGRDGYTF
>TRBJ2-3|TRBV29-1
CSGSSGATDTQYF
>TRBJ2-5|TRBV10-3
CAISGQEETQYF
>TRBJ1-2|TRBV7-3
CASSPHGETGDGYTF
>TRBJ2-3|TRBV11-3
CASSDREGSTDTQYF
>TRBJ2-7|TRBV12-3/TRBV12-4
CASSLEDSYEQYF
>TRBJ2-1|TRBV27
CATEGSYNEQFF
>TRBJ1-1|TRBV12-5
CASGKGGGTEAFF
>TRBJ2-2|TRBV5-1
CASSQTASGTGELFF
>TRBJ2-5|TRBV6-5
CASTRTGNGQETQYF
>TRBJ2-4|TRBV2
CASRRESILAKNIQYF
>TRBJ1-2|TRBV19
CASSAPGQGEYGYTF
>TRBJ2-3|TRBV7-7
CASSLGIAGTDTQYF
>TRBJ1-5|TRBV19
CASSVRQGAVRSNQPQHF
>TRBJ2-7|TRBV6-1
CASSDPGASSYEQYF
>TRBJ2-4|TRBV5-4
CASSLQGSKNIQYF
>TRBJ1-2|TRBV3-1/TRBV3-2
CASSQAKYGYTF
>TRBJ2-7|TRBV7-9
CASSLTSYEQYF
>TRBJ2-3|TRBV7-9
CASSPRLQIKTDTQYF
>TRBJ1-2|TRBV7-2
CASSFRDSYGYTF
>TRBJ2-4|TRBV19
CASSTGGGQNIQYF
>TRBJ1-1|TRBV4-1
CANRPESGTKAFF
>TRBJ1-2|TRBV6-5
CASSYSQGLGNYGYTF
>TRBJ1-1|TRBV7-9
CASSSAGGGFAEAFF
>TRBJ1-5|TRBV2
CASSRGTRGQPQHF
>TRBJ2-5|TRBV15
CATRTSGRETQYF
>TRBJ2-3|TRBV5-1
CASSLLAQQDTQYF
>TRBJ1-2|TRBV12-3/TRBV12-4
CASTGGNYGYTF
>TRBJ2-1|TRBV5-5
CASTVSGRSSYNEQFF
>TRBJ1-5|TRBV7-2
CASSFYTYRHQPQHF
>TRBJ1-1|TRBV28
CASIPSGGQGVTEAFF
>TRBJ2-3|TRBV9
CASSSRGGDTQYF
>TRBJ1-2|TRBV10-3
CAISESRTGGGYTF
>TRBJ2-1|TRBV19
CASSIRSLRLFSSYNEQFF
>TRBJ2-3|TRBV10-3
CAISAGQGDTQYF
>TRBJ2-2|TRBV3-1/TRBV3-2
CASSQRLAGLNTGELFF
>TRBJ1-1|TRBV30
CAWMDPPTEAFF
>TRBJ1-1|TRBV7-2
CASSLGVGNTEAFF
>TRBJ2-1|TRBV5-1
CASSLYALYNEQFF
>TRBJ1-2|TRBV5-5
CASSGGGDSYGYTF